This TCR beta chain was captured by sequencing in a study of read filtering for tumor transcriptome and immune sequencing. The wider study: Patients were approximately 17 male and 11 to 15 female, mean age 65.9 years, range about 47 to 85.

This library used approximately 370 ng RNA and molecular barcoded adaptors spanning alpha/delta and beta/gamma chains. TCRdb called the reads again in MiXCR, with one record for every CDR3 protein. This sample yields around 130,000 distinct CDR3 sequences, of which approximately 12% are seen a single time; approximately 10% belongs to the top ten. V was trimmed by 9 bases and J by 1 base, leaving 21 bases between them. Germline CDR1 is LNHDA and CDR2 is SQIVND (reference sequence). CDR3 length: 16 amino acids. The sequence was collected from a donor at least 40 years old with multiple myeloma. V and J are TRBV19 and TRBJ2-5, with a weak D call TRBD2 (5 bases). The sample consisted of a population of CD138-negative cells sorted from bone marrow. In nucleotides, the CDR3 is TGTGCCAGCGGTCCCTTACGGGAAAGGACCCAAGAGACCCAGTACTTC. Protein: CASGPLRERTQETQYF.